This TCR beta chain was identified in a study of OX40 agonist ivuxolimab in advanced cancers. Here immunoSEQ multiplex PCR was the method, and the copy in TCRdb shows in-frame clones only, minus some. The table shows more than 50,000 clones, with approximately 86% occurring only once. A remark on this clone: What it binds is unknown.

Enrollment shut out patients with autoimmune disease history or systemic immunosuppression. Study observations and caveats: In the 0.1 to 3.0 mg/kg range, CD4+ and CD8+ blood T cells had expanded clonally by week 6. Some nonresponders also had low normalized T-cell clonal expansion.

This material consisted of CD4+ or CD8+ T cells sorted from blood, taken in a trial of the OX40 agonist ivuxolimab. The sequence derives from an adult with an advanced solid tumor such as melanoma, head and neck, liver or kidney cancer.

The CDR3 loop reads CASYEGYNEKLFF. The CDR3 DNA reads as TGTGCCAGCTATGAAGGGTATAATGAAAAACTGTTTTTT. The chain couples TRBV18 to TRBJ1-4; D call uncertain. Germline V CDR1 and CDR2: KGHSH, LQKENI. The CDR3 extends over 13 amino acids. V was trimmed by 7 bases and J by 4 bases, leaving 10 bases between them.